The clone carrying this T cell receptor (beta chain) was seen more than once but under ten times. Its antigen is still unknown. Regarding treatment: approximately 9-day PBMC culture with coronavirus spike peptide pools or control peptides (ViraFEST assay). Sequenced with the Oncomine TCR Beta short-read assay was DNA taken from cultured CD4+ T cells. One entry per CDR3 protein results from TCRdb running MiXCR on the PCR reads. The repertoire holds around 26,000 distinct CDR3 sequences, with 40% as singletons. The data were taken from a study of vaccination and CD4 T cells after COVID-19. Background on the study: Vaccination of participants consisted of two doses of either BNT162b2 or mRNA-1273 vaccine.

This TCR was recovered from a human donor who had recovered from COVID-19. Material: CD4+ T cells from blood, cultured in vitro.

The CDR3 coding sequence is TGCAGTGCTAAGGGAAGGCACACAGATACGCAGTATTTT. It translates to CSAKGRHTDTQYF. The genes are TRBV20-1 and TRBJ2-3; D ambiguous. Deletions cut 4 bases from V and 2 bases from J, with 10 bases between. Germline CDR1 DFQATT, CDR2 SNEGSKA (reference sequence). The CDR3 covers 13 residues.